The entry below describes one TCR beta chain. This sample is drawn from a study of blood T cell repertoires in COVID-19. This table comes from immunoSEQ multiplex PCR, and its TCRdb copy is limited to in-frame clones, with some not included. This sample has about 98,000 clones, with just under 85% found just once. The CDR3 runs to 16 residues. Germline CDR1 and CDR2: PRHDT and FYEKMQ (reference sequence). V lost 1 base and J lost 5, with 18 bases in between. The J gene is TRBJ2-7, the V gene TRBV13, with D maybe TRBD1 (8 bases). This TCR was sampled from a man aged 35-49 years with active or convalescent COVID-19. Input material: peripheral blood. The CDR3 sequence is CASSLAGGQGAHEQYF. The CDR3 nucleotides are TGTGCCAGCAGCTTAGCCGGGGGGCAGGGGGCTCACGAGCAGTACTTC.